The present T cell receptor (beta chain) was sequenced within a study of shared clonotypes between healthy human individuals. Losses at the gene ends were 2 bases for V and 5 bases for J; bases not matched to a gene: 9. Germline values: CDR1 MNHEY, CDR2 SMNVEV (reference sequence). This CDR3 region has 17 residues. Measured with immunoSEQ multiplex PCR; TCRdb has only the in-frame clones, and not every one. The sample has about 2.4 million clones, roughly 93% seen once. The receptor's source is a man between 18 and 29 years old in good health. Some clones in this sample may be carry-over from other donors' samples. The specimen was naive CD4+ T cells from PBMCs. Subset defined: CD45RA+ positively selected. The rearrangement joins TRBV27 to TRBJ2-2, with TRBD2 matching 9 bases. The CDR3 protein is CASSLDAGGPRTGELFF. Written as DNA, the CDR3 is TGTGCCAGCAGTTTAGATGCGGGAGGGCCGCGGACCGGGGAGCTGTTTTTT.